This T cell receptor beta chain was profiled in a study of cytomegalovirus exposure and HLA in healthy donors. Vbeta (60) and Jbeta (13) primers were used in the PCR. Clones were sequenced by immunoSEQ multiplex PCR, and TCRdb holds only the in-frame ones, with some missing. The sample lists approximately 31,000 clones, approximately 87% seen once, with around 2.5% in the top ten. The CDR3 loop spans 15 amino acids. Germline CDR1 reads SGHNT; CDR2 reads YYREEE (reference sequence). V lost 0 bases and J lost 6; bases outside the gene matches: 7. This clonotype was sampled from a boy between 5 and 17 years old in good health and CMV-seronegative. What was sequenced was PBMCs. The chain combines TRBV5-4 with TRBJ2-7, with 9 bases identical to TRBD1. The CDR3 reads CASSLDTGGRSEQYF. The CDR3, as DNA: TGTGCCAGCAGCTTGGACACAGGGGGCCGATCCGAGCAGTACTTC.